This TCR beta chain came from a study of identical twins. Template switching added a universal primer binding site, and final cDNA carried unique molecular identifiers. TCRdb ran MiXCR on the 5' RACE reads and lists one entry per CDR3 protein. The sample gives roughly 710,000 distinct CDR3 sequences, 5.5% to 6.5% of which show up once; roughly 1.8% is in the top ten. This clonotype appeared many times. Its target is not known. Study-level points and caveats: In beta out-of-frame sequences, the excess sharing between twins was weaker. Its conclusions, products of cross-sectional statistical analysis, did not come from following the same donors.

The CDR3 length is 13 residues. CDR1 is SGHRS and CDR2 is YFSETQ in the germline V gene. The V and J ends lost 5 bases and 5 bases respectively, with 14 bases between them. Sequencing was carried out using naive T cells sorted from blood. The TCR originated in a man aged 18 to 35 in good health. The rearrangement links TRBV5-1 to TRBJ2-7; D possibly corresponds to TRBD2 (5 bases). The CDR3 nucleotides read TGCGCCAGCAGATACTGGACCGGGAACGAGCAGTACTTC. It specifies CASRYWTGNEQYF.